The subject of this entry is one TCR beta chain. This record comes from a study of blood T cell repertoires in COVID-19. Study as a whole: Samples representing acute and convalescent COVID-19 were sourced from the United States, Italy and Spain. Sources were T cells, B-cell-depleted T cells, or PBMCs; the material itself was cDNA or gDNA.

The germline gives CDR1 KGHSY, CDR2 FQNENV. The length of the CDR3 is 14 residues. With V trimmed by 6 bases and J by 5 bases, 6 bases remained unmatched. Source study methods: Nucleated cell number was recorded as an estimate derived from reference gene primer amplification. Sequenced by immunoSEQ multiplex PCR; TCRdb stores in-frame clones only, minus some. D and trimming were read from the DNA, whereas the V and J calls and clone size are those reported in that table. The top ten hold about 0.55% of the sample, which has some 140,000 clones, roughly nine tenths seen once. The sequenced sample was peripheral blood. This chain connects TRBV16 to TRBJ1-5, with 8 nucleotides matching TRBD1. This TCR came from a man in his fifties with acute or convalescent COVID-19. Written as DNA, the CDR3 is TGTGCCAGCAGTACCCAGGGGGCAGATCAGCCCCAGCATTTT. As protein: CASSTQGADQPQHF.